This is a list of T cell receptor beta chains from one sample in a study of T cell responses to AZD1222 COVID-19 vaccine. TCRdb's copy holds only in-frame clones and misses some; the assay was immunoSEQ multiplex PCR. Of about 180,000 clones listed, 92% are singletons. The sequences come from peripheral blood, collected 28 days after the second AZD1222 dose. Receptor source: an adult who received the AZD1222 COVID-19 vaccine. Both conserved end residues are part of each CDR3.

CDR3 protein	V gene	J gene	CDR3 length
CAWRTGGNLEETQYF	TRBV30	TRBJ2-5	15
CASSQGGGRGRDTQYF	TRBV4-2	TRBJ2-3	16
CASSQDLGGRWNSPLHF	TRBV3-1/TRBV3-2	TRBJ1-6	17
CASRGLAGFTGELFF	TRBV11-2	TRBJ2-2	15
CASSFSANTQYF	TRBV11-3	TRBJ2-3	12
CASSHRAKNYGYTF	TRBV4-1	TRBJ1-2	14
CASRSDRGGADTQYF	TRBV9	TRBJ2-3	15
CASRRLAGGPGDEQFF	TRBV10-2	TRBJ2-1	16
CATSRGGTAFLEQYF	TRBV15	TRBJ2-7	15
CATSDWAGGNEQYF	TRBV24-1	TRBJ2-7	14
CASSQTYGLGTNEQFF	TRBV4-1	TRBJ2-1	16
CASSQTGAAGEKLFF	TRBV3-1/TRBV3-2	TRBJ1-4	15
CASAKWDQNTEAFF	TRBV5-5	TRBJ1-1	14
CASSSLAENYNEQFF	TRBV28	TRBJ2-1	15
CASSFGTGWTGELFF	TRBV7-3	TRBJ2-2	15
CASSLAGRQGNTIYF	TRBV5-8	TRBJ1-3	15
CASSTRDINQPQHF	TRBV19	TRBJ1-5	14
CASSFSRQRGEQYF	TRBV27	TRBJ2-7	14
CASSASGTSTDTQYF	TRBV19	TRBJ2-3	15
CASGLDNAPYGYTF	TRBV2	TRBJ1-2	14
CASSQGGHPLGYGYTF	TRBV4-3	TRBJ1-2	16
CAISVKLAGGGEQYF	TRBV10-3	TRBJ2-7	15
CASSLYEGAENEQFF	TRBV7-3	TRBJ2-1	15
CASSPGDGNAEQYF	TRBV18	TRBJ2-7	14
CASSRSRGGTEAFF	TRBV14	TRBJ1-1	14
CASSLGLVNEQFF	TRBV19	TRBJ2-1	13
CASSQDQGAQNQPQHF	TRBV4-1	TRBJ1-5	16
CASVGRQRAQYF	TRBV3-1/TRBV3-2	TRBJ2-5	12
CASSPLGGDSPNTEAFF	TRBV7-9	TRBJ1-1	17
CASSQDGTVDEKLFF	TRBV4-1	TRBJ1-4	15
CASRGGATGELFF	TRBV5-4	TRBJ2-2	13
CASSQDRSFEPNEKLFF	TRBV4-1	TRBJ1-4	17
CASSLFRIDRVNEQYF	TRBV28	TRBJ2-7	16
CASSRTGTGGFQETQYF	TRBV9	TRBJ2-5	17
CAIGGRSSSGNTIYF	TRBV15	TRBJ1-3	15
CASSVGGYEQYF	TRBV9	TRBJ2-7	12
CASSLDSGRGLNYGYTF	TRBV7-2	TRBJ1-2	17
CASSPYRAAYNEQFF	TRBV7-9	TRBJ2-1	15
CASTSTGSGTEAFF	TRBV2	TRBJ1-1	14
CASSWGQGTYEQYF	TRBV18	TRBJ2-7	14
CSVEGTAYEQYF	TRBV29-1	TRBJ2-7	12